A single sample gave rise to the 12 T cell receptor beta chains below, sequenced in a study of T cells in Graves' hyperthyroidism and ophthalmopathy. Researchers took RNA transcripts and amplified the TCR beta CDR3 regions from them. HTBI primers were the set used in a first-round RT-PCR of the TCR CDR3. From the multiplex PCR reads, TCRdb called clonotypes with MiXCR, one entry per CDR3 protein. The sample records some 510,000 distinct CDR3 sequences, less than 25% being singletons. The sample comprised blood. The receptors originated from a man aged 18 to 30 with Graves' hyperthyroidism.

This clonotype appeared many times. The rearrangement links TRBV20-1 to TRBJ1-2; possibly TRBD1 for D (5 bases). From germline, CDR1 is DFQATT and CDR2 SNEGSKA (reference sequence). The V gene lost 5 bases and the J gene lost 3 bases, with 13 bases spanning the gap. The CDR3 spans 13 residues. The CDR3 DNA sequence: TGCAGTGCTTCGGCGACGGGGGACTATGGCTACACCTTC. The encoded protein is CSASATGDYGYTF.

J is TRBJ2-2 and V is TRBV28, with no clear D. Trimming left V 7 bases short and J 5 bases short, with 14 bases between. This CDR3 comprises 14 residues. CDR1 is MDHEN and CDR2 is SYDVKM in the germline V gene. This CDR3 reads CASTLRSGTGELFF. As DNA, the CDR3 is TGTGCCAGCACCCTTAGGTCTGGGACCGGGGAGCTGTTTTTT.

This clonotype was observed at least ten times. Here the CDR3 DNA reads TGTGCCAGCAGTGAGCTGACAGGGGGAACCGGGGAGCTGTTTTTT. Its protein is CASSELTGGTGELFF. V is TRBV6-1 and J is TRBJ2-2; TRBD1 agrees at 9 bases. V shed 3 bases, J shed 5 bases, and the junction held 4 bases outside the gene matches. CDR1 MNHNS and CDR2 SASEGT come from the germline V gene. This CDR3 has 15 amino acids.

This clonotype was found a few times. The chain employs TRBV19 and TRBJ1-5; tentatively, D is TRBD1 (6 bases). Germline assignment: CDR1 LNHDA and CDR2 SQIVND (reference sequence). Trimming removed 6 bases at V and 2 bases at J, with 14 bases between. CDR3 length: 15 amino acids. This CDR3 reads CASRGAPVGNQPQHF. The CDR3 DNA reads as TGTGCCAGTAGGGGGGCCCCCGTGGGCAATCAGCCCCAGCATTTT.

This clonotype was counted many times. The CDR3 loop is CSVGLVMGVGYTF. CDR3 bases: TGCAGCGTCGGACTCGTGATGGGAGTTGGCTACACCTTC. This sequence joins TRBV29-1 and TRBJ1-2; D remains unclear. The CDR3 length is 13 residues. Deletions cut 6 bases from V and 7 bases from J, with 18 bases between. Germline V gives CDR1 SQVTM, CDR2 ANQGSEA. The entire variable domain, with the rest obtained from reference TRBV29-1 and TRBJ1-2, is as follows: SAVISQKPSRDICQRGTSLTIQCQVDSQVTMMFWYRQQPGQSLTLIATANQGSEATYESGFVIDKFPISRPNLTFSTLTVSNMSPEDSSIYLCSVGLVMGVGYTFGSGTRLTVV.

This clonotype was seen more than once but under ten times. The V and J genes are TRBV5-1 and TRBJ2-2; D not resolved. The length of the CDR3 is 14 residues. Germline V CDR1 and CDR2: SGHRS, YFSETQ. V lost 3 bases to trimming and J lost 2 bases, with 8 bases between them. DNA of the CDR3: TGCGCCAGCAGCTCCACCCAAAACACCGGGGAGCTGTTTTTT. Protein product: CASSSTQNTGELFF. The full variable domain, with the rest looked up from reference TRBV5-1 and TRBJ2-2, is KAGVTQTPRYLIKTRGQQVTLSCSPISGHRSVSWYQQTPGQGLQFLFEYFSETQRNKGNFPGRFSGRQFSNSRSEMNVSTLELGDSALYLCASSSTQNTGELFFGEGSRLTVL.

The rearrangement joins TRBV13 to TRBJ2-7; D gene ambiguous. With 2 bases removed from V and 2 bases from J, the gap between germline ends came to 16 bases. Germline lookup yields CDR1 PRHDT and CDR2 FYEKMQ (reference sequence). This CDR3 spans 16 amino acids. This CDR3 reads CASSLLVGRGPYEQYF. CDR3 bases: TGTGCCAGCAGCTTATTGGTTGGCAGAGGCCCCTACGAGCAGTACTTC.

This clonotype was picked up a small number of times. J is TRBJ2-5 and V is TRBV5-1, with D tentatively TRBD1 or TRBD2 (5 bases each). The CDR3 totals 17 residues. Between the trimmed V and J ends, which lost 4 bases and 1 base, there was a span of 20 bases. Germline CDR1 SGHRS, CDR2 YFSETQ. The CDR3 sequence is CASSAVGLSRGQETQYF. CDR3 nucleotides: TGCGCCAGCAGCGCGGTGGGATTGTCGAGGGGCCAAGAGACCCAGTACTTC.

The CDR3 DNA reads TGTGCCAGTGTGGACATTATGAACACTGAAGCTTTCTTT. Residues: CASVDIMNTEAFF. This sequence joins TRBV19 and TRBJ1-1, with a possible D match to TRBD1 (5 bases). CDR3 length: 13 residues. Germline lookup yields CDR1 LNHDA and CDR2 SQIVND (reference sequence). Trimming took 8 bases from V and 0 from J, leaving 10 bases between them.

This clonotype was detected ten times or more. This chain joins TRBV5-1 and TRBJ2-5; the D gene is possibly TRBD1 (6 bases). Trimming left V 0 bases short and J 5 bases short, with 14 bases between. The CDR3 is 15 amino acids. Germline CDR1 and CDR2: SGHRS and YFSETQ. CDR3 in amino acids: CASSLDTGNLETQYF. The DNA for the CDR3 is TGCGCCAGCAGCTTGGATACAGGGAATTTGGAGACCCAGTACTTC. Full variable domain (remainder filled in from reference TRBV5-1 and TRBJ2-5): KAGVTQTPRYLIKTRGQQVTLSCSPISGHRSVSWYQQTPGQGLQFLFEYFSETQRNKGNFPGRFSGRQFSNSRSEMNVSTLELGDSALYLCASSLDTGNLETQYFGPGTRLLVL.

This clonotype was seen a few times. This CDR3 reads CASSDIGQGVYGYTF. The CDR3 nucleotides read TGTGCCAGCAGTGATATAGGACAGGGGGTCTATGGCTACACCTTC. The chain employs TRBV6-1 and TRBJ1-2; 10 nucleotides agree with TRBD1. Germline values: CDR1 MNHNS, CDR2 SASEGT. With V trimmed by 3 bases and J by 4 bases, 5 bases remained unmatched. The CDR3 covers 15 residues.

This clonotype was counted ten times or more. V usage is TRBV6-5 and J usage is TRBJ1-1, with D hard to call. The germline V gene encodes CDR1 MNHEY and CDR2 SVGAGI. The CDR3 sequence is 14 residues long. V was trimmed by 7 bases and J by 3 bases, leaving 15 bases between them. CDR3 sequence (DNA): TGTGCCAGCACGCAGGAGGGAGCTGACACTGAAGCTTTCTTT. Residues: CASTQEGADTEAFF.